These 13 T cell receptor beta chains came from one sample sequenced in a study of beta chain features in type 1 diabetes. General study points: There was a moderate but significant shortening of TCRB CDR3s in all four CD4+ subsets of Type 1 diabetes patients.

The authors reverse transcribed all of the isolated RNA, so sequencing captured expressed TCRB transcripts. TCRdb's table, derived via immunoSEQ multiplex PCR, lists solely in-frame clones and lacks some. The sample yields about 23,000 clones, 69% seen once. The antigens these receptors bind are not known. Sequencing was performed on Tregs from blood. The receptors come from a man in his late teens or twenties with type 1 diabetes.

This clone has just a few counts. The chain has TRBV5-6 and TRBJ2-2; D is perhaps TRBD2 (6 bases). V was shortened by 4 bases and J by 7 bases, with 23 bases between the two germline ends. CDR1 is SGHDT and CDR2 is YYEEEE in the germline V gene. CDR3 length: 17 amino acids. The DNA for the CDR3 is TGTGCCAGCAGCCCAAGCCTCGCTAGCGCACGGGGCGGGGAGCTGTTTTTT. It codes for CASSPSLASARGGELFF.

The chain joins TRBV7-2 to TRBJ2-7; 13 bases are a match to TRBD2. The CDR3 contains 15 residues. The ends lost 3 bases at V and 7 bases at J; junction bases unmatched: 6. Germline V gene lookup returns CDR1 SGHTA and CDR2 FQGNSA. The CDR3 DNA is TGTGCCAGCAGCTTCACTAGCGGGGGGGCCCGGGAGCAGTACTTC. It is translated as CASSFTSGGAREQYF.

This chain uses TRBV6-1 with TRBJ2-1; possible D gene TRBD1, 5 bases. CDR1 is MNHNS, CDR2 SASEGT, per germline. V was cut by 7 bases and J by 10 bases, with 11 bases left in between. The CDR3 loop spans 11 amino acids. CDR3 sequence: CASTRQGEQFF. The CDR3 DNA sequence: TGTGCCAGCACGAGGCAGGGAGAGCAGTTCTTC.

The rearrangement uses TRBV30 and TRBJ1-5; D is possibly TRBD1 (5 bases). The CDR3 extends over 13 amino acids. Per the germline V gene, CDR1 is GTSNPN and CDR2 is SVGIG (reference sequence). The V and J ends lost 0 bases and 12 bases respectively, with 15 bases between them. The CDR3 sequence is CAWSVYLTGNQHF. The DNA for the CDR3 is TGTGCCTGGAGTGTATATCTTACAGGCAACCAGCATTTT.

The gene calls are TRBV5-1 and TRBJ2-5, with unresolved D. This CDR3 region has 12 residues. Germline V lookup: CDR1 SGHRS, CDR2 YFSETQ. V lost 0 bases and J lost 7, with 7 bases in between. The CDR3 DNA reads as TGCGCCAGCAGCTTGGACCGCGGGACCCAGTACTTC. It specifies CASSLDRGTQYF.

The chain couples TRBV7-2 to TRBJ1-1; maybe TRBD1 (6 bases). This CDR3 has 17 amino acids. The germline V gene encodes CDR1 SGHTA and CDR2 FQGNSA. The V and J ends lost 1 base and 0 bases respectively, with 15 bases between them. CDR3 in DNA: TGTGCCAGCAGCTTAGTGTGGGGGCCAGGTATGAACACTGAAGCTTTCTTT. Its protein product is CASSLVWGPGMNTEAFF.

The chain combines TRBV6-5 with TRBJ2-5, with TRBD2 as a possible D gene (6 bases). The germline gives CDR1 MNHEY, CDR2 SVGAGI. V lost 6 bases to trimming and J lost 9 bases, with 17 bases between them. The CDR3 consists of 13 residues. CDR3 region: CASRDIAVRAQYF. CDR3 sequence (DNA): TGTGCCAGCAGAGATATAGCGGTCCGGGCCCAGTACTTC.

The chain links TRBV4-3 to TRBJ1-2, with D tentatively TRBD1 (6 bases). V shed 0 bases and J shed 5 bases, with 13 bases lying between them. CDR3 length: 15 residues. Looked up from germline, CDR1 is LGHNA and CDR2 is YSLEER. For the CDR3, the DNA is TGCGCCAGCAGCCAAGAGGTCAAGGGGGTATATGGCTACACCTTC. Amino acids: CASSQEVKGVYGYTF.

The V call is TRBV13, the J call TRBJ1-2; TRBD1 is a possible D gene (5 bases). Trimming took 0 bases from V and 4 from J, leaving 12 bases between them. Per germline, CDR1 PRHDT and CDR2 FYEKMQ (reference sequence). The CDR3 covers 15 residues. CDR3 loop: CASSLGAGNVYGYTF. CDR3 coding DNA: TGTGCCAGCAGCTTAGGGGCAGGGAACGTCTATGGCTACACCTTC.

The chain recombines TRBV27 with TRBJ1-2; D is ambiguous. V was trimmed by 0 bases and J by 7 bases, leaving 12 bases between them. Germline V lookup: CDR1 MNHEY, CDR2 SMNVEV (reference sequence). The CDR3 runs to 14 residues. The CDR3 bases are TGTGCCAGCAGTTTATCGGGCGGGGTAGGTGGCTACACCTTC. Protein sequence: CASSLSGGVGGYTF.

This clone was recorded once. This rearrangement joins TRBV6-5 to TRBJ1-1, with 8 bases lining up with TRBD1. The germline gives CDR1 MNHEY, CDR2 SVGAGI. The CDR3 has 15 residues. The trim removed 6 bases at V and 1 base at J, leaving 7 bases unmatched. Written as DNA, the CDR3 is TGTGCCAGCAGACTCAGGGGGCAAAGGAACACTGAAGCTTTCTTT. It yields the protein CASRLRGQRNTEAFF.

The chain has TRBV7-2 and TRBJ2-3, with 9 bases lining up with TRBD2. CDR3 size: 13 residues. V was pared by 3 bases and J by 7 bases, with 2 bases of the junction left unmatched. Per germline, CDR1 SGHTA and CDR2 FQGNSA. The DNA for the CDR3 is TGTGCCAGCAGCTTCCCTAGCGGGAATACGCAGTATTTT. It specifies CASSFPSGNTQYF.

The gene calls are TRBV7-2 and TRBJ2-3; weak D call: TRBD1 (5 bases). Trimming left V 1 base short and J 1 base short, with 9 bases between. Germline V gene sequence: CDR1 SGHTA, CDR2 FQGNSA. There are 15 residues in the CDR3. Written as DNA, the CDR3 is TGTGCCAGCAGCTTAGGTGGGGCGGGCACAGATACGCAGTATTTT. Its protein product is CASSLGGAGTDTQYF.